This T cell receptor (beta chain) appears in the sequencing data of a study of cytomegalovirus exposure and HLA in healthy donors. Overall study results and limits: Researchers reported in a later analysis that a missense DCLRE1C variant was tied to TCR beta V- and J-gene trimming. In an earlier analysis, productive rearrangement rates for most beta V segments clustered near 87% or 30%. Being indistinguishable, some V segments were excluded, TRBV6-2 and TRBV6-3 among them.

It was healthy bone marrow donors who served as donors. To note about this clone: The antigen is unknown.

PCR amplification relied on 60 Vbeta primers (plus 13 Jbeta primers). Produced via immunoSEQ multiplex PCR; TCRdb's table is partial and in-frame only. The profile shows fewer than 200,000 clones, 87% of them singletons. Trimming stripped 10 bases from V and 0 bases from J, with 13 bases between. The CDR3 consists of 14 residues. Per germline, CDR1 MGHDK and CDR2 SYGVNS. The sample was PBMCs. This receptor was identified in a woman in her twenties or thirties in good health and CMV-seronegative. The gene calls are TRBV25-1 and TRBJ2-1; D perhaps matches TRBD1 (5 bases). The CDR3 protein is CATLRGPSYNEQFF. The DNA for the CDR3 is TGTGCCACGCTTAGGGGTCCCTCCTACAATGAGCAGTTCTTC. The full variable domain, completed using reference TRBV25-1 and TRBJ2-1, is EADIYQTPRYLVIGTGKKITLECSQTMGHDKMYWYQQDPGMELHLIHYSYGVNSTEKGDLSSESTVSRIRTEHFPLTLESARPSHTSQYLCATLRGPSYNEQFFGPGTRLTVL.